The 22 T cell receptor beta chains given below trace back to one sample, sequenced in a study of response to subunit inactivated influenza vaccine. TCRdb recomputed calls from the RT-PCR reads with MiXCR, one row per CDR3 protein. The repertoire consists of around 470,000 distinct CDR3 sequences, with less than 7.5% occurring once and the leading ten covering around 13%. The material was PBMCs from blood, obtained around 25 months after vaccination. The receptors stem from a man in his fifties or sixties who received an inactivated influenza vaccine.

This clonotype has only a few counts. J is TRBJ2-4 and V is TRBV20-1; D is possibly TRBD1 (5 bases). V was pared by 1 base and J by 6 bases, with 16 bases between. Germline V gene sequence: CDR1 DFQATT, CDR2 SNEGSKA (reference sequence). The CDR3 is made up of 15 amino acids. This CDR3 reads CSARVPGVGVNIQYF. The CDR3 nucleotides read TGCAGTGCTAGAGTACCGGGTGTAGGGGTAAACATTCAGTACTTC.

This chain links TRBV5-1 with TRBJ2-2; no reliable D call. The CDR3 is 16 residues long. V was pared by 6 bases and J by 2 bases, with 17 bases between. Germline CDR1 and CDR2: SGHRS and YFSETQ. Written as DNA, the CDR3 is TGCGCCAGCACCCCCCGGACCGTTACCAACACCGGGGAGCTGTTTTTT. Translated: CASTPRTVTNTGELFF.

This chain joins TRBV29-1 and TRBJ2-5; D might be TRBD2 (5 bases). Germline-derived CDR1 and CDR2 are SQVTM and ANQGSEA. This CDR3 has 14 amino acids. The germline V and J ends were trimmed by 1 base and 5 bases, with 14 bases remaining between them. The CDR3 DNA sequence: TGCAGCGTTGAAGGCACTTACTGGAGGGAGACCCAGTACTTC. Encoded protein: CSVEGTYWRETQYF.

The CDR3, as DNA: TGTGCCAGCGGCCGGGCAGGGCTGAACACTGAAGCTTTCTTT. Translated, it gives CASGRAGLNTEAFF. The V and J genes are TRBV7-9 and TRBJ1-1, with D tentatively TRBD1 (5 bases). The CDR3 runs to 14 residues. Deletions cut 8 bases from V and 0 bases from J, with 13 bases between. The germline gives CDR1 SEHNR, CDR2 FQNEAQ (reference sequence). The entire variable domain, with the rest obtained from reference TRBV7-9 and TRBJ1-1, is as follows: DTGVSQNPRHKITKRGQNVTFRCDPISEHNRLYWYRQTLGQGPEFLTYFQNEAQLEKSRLLSDRFSAERPKGSFSTLEIQRTEQGDSAMYLCASGRAGLNTEAFFGQGTRLTVV.

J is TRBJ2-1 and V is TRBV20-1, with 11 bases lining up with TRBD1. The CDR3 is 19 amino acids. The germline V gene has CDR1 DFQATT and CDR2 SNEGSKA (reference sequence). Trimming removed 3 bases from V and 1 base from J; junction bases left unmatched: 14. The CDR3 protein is CSASRTGGWYVLSYNEQFF. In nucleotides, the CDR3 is TGCAGTGCTAGTAGGACAGGGGGCTGGTACGTGTTGTCCTACAATGAGCAGTTCTTC.

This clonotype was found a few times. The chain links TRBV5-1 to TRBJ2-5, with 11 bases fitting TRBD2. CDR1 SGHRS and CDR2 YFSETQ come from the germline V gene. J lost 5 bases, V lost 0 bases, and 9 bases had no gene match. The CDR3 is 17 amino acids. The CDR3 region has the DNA TGCGCCAGCAGCTTGGAGTTAACTAGCGGGGGCAGGGAGACCCAGTACTTC. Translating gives CASSLELTSGGRETQYF.

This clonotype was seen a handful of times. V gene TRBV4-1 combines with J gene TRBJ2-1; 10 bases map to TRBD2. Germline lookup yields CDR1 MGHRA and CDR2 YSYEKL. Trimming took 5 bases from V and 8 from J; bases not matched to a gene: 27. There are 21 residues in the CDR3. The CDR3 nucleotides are TGCGCCAGCAGCTCAGACATTCCCAGAGGATCCCCTAGCGGGAGAATGGATGAGCAGTTCTTC. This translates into CASSSDIPRGSPSGRMDEQFF.

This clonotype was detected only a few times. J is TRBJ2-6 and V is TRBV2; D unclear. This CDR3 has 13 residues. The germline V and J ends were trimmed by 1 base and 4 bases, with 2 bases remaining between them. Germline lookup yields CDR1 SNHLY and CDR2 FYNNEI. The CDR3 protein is CASSEGGANVLTF. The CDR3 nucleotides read TGTGCCAGCAGTGAAGGGGGGGCCAACGTCCTGACTTTC.

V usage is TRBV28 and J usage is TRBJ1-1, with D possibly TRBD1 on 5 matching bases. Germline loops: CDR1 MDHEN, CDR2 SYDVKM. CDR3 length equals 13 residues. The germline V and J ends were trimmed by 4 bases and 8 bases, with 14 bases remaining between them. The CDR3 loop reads CASSSVRGVEAFF. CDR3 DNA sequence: TGTGCCAGCAGTTCCGTACGAGGGGTCGAAGCTTTCTTT.

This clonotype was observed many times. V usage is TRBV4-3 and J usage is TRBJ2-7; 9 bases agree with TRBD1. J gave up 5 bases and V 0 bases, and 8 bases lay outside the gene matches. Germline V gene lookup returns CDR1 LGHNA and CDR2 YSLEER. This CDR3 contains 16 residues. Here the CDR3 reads CASSQDWDRASNEQYF. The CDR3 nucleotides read TGCGCCAGCAGCCAAGATTGGGACAGGGCGTCCAACGAGCAGTACTTC.

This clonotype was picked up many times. The CDR3, as DNA: TGTGCCAGCCACCTAGCGGGGGGGATAACAGATACGCAGTATTTT. It translates to CASHLAGGITDTQYF. The rearrangement links TRBV12-3 or TRBV12-4 to TRBJ2-3; the match to TRBD2 covers 12 bases. The V segment lost 8 bases and the J segment 3 bases; nucleotides outside the gene matches: 6. The CDR3 totals 15 residues.

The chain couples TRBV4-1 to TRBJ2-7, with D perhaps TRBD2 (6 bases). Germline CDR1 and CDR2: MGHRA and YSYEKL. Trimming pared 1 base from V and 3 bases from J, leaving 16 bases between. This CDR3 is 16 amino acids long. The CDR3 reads CASSQGGSGTGYEQYF. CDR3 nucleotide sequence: TGCGCCAGCAGCCAAGGGGGCTCGGGGACTGGCTACGAGCAGTACTTC.

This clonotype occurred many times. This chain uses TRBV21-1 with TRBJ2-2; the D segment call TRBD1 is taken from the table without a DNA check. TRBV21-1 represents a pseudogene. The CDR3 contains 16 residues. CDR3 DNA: TGTGCCAGCAGCCGAAAGGGGGGCCATGGCACCGGGGAGCTGTTTTTT. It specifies CASSRKGGHGTGELFF.

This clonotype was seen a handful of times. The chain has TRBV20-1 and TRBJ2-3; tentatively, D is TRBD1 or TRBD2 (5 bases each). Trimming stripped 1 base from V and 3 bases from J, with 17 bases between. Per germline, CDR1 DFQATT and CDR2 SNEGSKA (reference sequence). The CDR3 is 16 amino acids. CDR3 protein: CSARGSRGARTDTQYF. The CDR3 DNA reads TGCAGTGCTAGAGGGTCTCGAGGGGCGAGGACAGATACGCAGTATTTT.

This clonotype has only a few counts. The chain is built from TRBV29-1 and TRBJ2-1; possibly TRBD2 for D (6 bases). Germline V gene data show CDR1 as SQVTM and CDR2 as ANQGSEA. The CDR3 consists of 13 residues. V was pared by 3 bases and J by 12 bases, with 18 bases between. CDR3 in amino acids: CSVDGAGQIWQFF. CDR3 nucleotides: TGCAGCGTTGACGGAGCGGGCCAAATTTGGCAGTTCTTC.

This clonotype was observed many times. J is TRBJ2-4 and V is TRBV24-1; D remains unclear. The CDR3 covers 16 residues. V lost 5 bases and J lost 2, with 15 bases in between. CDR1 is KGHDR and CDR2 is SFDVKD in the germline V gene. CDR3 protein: CATSASYMGTKNIQYF. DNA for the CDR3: TGTGCCACCAGTGCATCCTACATGGGTACCAAAAACATTCAGTACTTC.

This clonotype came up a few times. DNA of the CDR3: TGCGCCAGCAGCTTGCAGACAGGGTCCGGGGAGCTGTTTTTT. Amino acids: CASSLQTGSGELFF. The genes are TRBV5-1 and TRBJ2-2; 7 bases are shared with TRBD1. After removal of 1 base from V and 6 bases from J, the junction contained 3 bases not matched to a gene. CDR1 and CDR2 from the germline V gene are SGHRS and YFSETQ. The CDR3 sequence is 14 residues long.

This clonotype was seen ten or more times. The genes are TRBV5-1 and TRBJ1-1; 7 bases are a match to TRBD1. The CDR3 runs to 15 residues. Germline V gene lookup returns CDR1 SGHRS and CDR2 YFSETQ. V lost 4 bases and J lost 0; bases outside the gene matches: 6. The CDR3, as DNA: TGCGCCAGCAGCCCGGGGGGGACAGTGAACACTGAAGCTTTCTTT. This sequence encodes CASSPGGTVNTEAFF.

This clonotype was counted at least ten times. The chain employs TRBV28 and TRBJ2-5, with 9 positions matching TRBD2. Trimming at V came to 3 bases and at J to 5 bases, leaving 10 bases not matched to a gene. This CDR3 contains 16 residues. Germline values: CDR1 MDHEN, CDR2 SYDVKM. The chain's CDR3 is CASSLGGSGRRETQYF. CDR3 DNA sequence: TGTGCCAGCAGTTTGGGTGGTAGCGGGAGACGGGAGACCCAGTACTTC.

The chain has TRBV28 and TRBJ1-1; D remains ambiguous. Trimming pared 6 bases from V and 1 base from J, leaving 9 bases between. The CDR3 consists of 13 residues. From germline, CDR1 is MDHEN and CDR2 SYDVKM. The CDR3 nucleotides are TGTGCCAGCAGGGGTTCCGGGAACACTGAAGCTTTCTTT. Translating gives CASRGSGNTEAFF.

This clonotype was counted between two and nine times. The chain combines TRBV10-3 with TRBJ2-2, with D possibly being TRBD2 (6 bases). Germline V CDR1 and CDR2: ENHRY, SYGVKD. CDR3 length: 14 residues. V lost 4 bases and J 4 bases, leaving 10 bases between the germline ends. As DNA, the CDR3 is TGTGCCATCAGTGCATCGCGGGGCACCGGGGAGCTGTTTTTT. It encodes CAISASRGTGELFF.

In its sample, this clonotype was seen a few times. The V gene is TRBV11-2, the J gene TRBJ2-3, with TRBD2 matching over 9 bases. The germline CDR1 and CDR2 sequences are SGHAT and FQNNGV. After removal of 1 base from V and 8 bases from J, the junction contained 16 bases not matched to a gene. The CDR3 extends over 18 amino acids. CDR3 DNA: TGTGCCAGCAGCTTAGTCGGGCTAGCGGGGTCTCGAGGGGGTACGCAGTATTTT. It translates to CASSLVGLAGSRGGTQYF. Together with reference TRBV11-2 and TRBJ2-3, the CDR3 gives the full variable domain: EAGVAQSPRYKIIEKRQSVAFWCNPISGHATLYWYQQILGQGPKLLIQFQNNGVVDDSQLPKDRFSAERLKGVDSTLKIQPAKLEDSAVYLCASSLVGLAGSRGGTQYFGPGTRLTVL.